These 25 T cell receptor beta chains were all obtained from the same sample, sequenced in a study of T-cell memory formation after mild COVID-19 (dated by TCRdb to 2020 to 2022). The library was made by 5' RACE. Sequencing was performed on an Illumina NovaSeq 6000. TCRdb reworked the public reads: Q25 trimming with fastp, MiXCR clone assembly, productive beta chains retained. Each record represents a unique CDR3 protein, reported with the most common genes and DNA among its rows. Across this sample there are about 15,000 distinct CDR3 sequences, with around 20% seen only once. The top ten clonotypes cover around 60% of the sample. The material sequenced was PBMCs or a T cell subset sorted from them (not recorded which). Receptors originate from a man aged 18 to 29 who had mild COVID-19 (a few samples of this study predate the infection). The sample titles of this study are shuffled in the database, so cell type and time point are left out; the donor was told from shared clones.

The V and J genes are TRBV7-9 and TRBJ2-4, with 14 nucleotides matching TRBD2. The CDR3 covers 20 residues. Trimming cost V 3 bases and J 0 bases; bases outside gene matches: 10. Germline values: CDR1 SEHNR, CDR2 FQNEAQ (reference sequence). The CDR3 DNA reads as TGTGCCAGCAGCTTCCGCAGACTAGCGGGGGGGAATCTAGCCAAAAACATTCAGTACTTC. Amino acids: CASSFRRLAGGNLAKNIQYF. Filled out from reference TRBV7-9 and TRBJ2-4, the complete variable domain reads DTGVSQNPRHKITKRGQNVTFRCDPISEHNRLYWYRQTLGQGPEFLTYFQNEAQLEKSRLLSDRFSAERPKGSFSTLEIQRTEQGDSAMYLCASSFRRLAGGNLAKNIQYFGAGTRLSVL.

The table lists this clonotype with many counts. The V call is TRBV5-1, the J call TRBJ2-5; D is possibly TRBD1 or TRBD2 (5 bases each). V lost 3 bases and J lost 2, with 14 bases in between. The CDR3 length is 15 residues. The germline V gene has CDR1 SGHRS and CDR2 YFSETQ. The DNA of the CDR3 is TGCGCCAGCAGCTGGAGAGGGACGCGTCAAGAGACCCAGTACTTC. Protein product: CASSWRGTRQETQYF.

Many counts were recorded for this clonotype. The chain combines TRBV7-8 with TRBJ2-7; 9 bases are a match to TRBD1. J gave up 3 bases and V 3 bases, and 9 bases lay outside the gene matches. The germline CDR1 and CDR2 sequences are SGHVS and FQNEAQ. The CDR3 runs to 16 residues. CDR3 residues: CASSLSSGTGNYEQYF. CDR3 coding DNA: TGTGCCAGCAGCTTGAGCTCCGGGACAGGGAACTACGAGCAGTACTTC.

This clonotype was seen repeatedly, ten times or more. The chain joins TRBV4-1 to TRBJ2-3, with 12 bases matching TRBD2. The CDR3 runs to 15 residues. The germline gives CDR1 MGHRA, CDR2 YSYEKL. Trimming at V came to 5 bases and at J to 4 bases, leaving 4 bases not matched to a gene. The CDR3 DNA reads TGCGCCAGCAGCAGACTAGCGGGGGTTGCAGATACGCAGTATTTT. Its translation is CASSRLAGVADTQYF.

This clonotype was counted ten times or more. The chain recombines TRBV4-1 with TRBJ2-5; D is possibly TRBD2 (5 bases). The V and J ends lost 6 bases and 4 bases respectively, with 15 bases between them. This CDR3 spans 14 amino acids. The germline CDR1 and CDR2 sequences are MGHRA and YSYEKL. The CDR3 DNA sequence: TGCGCCAGCAGAATAGGGCCGGGAATAGAGACCCAGTACTTC. This gives the protein CASRIGPGIETQYF.

This clonotype has at least ten counts. The V gene is TRBV10-3, the J gene TRBJ1-6, with 8 nucleotides matching TRBD1. The CDR3 extends over 17 amino acids. Germline CDR1 reads ENHRY; CDR2 reads SYGVKD. The V gene end was trimmed by 4 bases and the J gene end by 0 bases; junction bases not matched to a gene: 5. CDR3 sequence (DNA): TGTGCCATCAGTGCCGGGACAGGAACCTCCTATAATTCACCCCTCCACTTT. It specifies CAISAGTGTSYNSPLHF.

This clonotype showed up many times. The J gene is TRBJ2-7, the V gene TRBV11-2; D perhaps matches TRBD1 (5 bases). Deletions cut 5 bases from V and 3 bases from J, with 23 bases between. Per the germline V gene, CDR1 is SGHAT and CDR2 is FQNNGV. The CDR3 runs to 17 residues. CDR3 nucleotides: TGTGCCAGCAGCCCCCGAAGGTTGGCAGGGAATCTCTACGAGCAGTACTTC. It encodes CASSPRRLAGNLYEQYF. The whole variable domain, filled in from reference TRBV11-2 and TRBJ2-7, reads EAGVAQSPRYKIIEKRQSVAFWCNPISGHATLYWYQQILGQGPKLLIQFQNNGVVDDSQLPKDRFSAERLKGVDSTLKIQPAKLEDSAVYLCASSPRRLAGNLYEQYFGPGTRLTVT.

This clonotype came up many times. CDR3 in amino acids: CASSLGGGQIYSPLHF. CDR3 DNA sequence: TGCGCCAGCAGCTTGGGGGGCGGACAGATTTATTCACCCCTCCACTTT. The chain joins TRBV5-1 to TRBJ1-6; weak D call: TRBD1 (6 bases). V dropped 0 bases and J dropped 8 bases, with 15 bases sitting between them. From germline, CDR1 is SGHRS and CDR2 YFSETQ. The CDR3 is made up of 16 amino acids.

The chain links TRBV7-6 to TRBJ2-2; 11 bases are a match to TRBD1. CDR1 is SGHVS and CDR2 is FNYEAQ in the germline V gene. Trimming removed 3 bases from V and 5 bases from J; junction bases left unmatched: 2. This CDR3 spans 15 amino acids. The CDR3 DNA is TGTGCCAGCAGCTTGGACAGGGGGCGAACCGGGGAGCTGTTTTTT. Translated, it gives CASSLDRGRTGELFF.

The V call is TRBV12-5, the J call TRBJ2-1; TRBD2 agrees at 11 bases. CDR1 and CDR2 (germline): LGHNT, FRNRAP. This CDR3 region has 18 residues. The V gene end was trimmed by 5 bases and the J gene end by 3 bases; junction bases not matched to a gene: 12. CDR3 sequence reads: CASGIDGTSGEYYNEQFF. CDR3 DNA: TGTGCTAGTGGTATTGATGGGACTAGCGGAGAGTACTACAATGAGCAGTTCTTC.

This chain joins TRBV20-1 and TRBJ2-7; 11 positions agree with TRBD2. J was trimmed by 7 bases and V by 1 base; bases with no gene match: 6. Germline V lookup: CDR1 DFQATT, CDR2 SNEGSKA (reference sequence). CDR3 length: 14 residues. The CDR3 DNA follows: TGCAGTGCTAGAGTAGCGGGGGGGCCGGGGGAGCAGTACTTC. Amino acid sequence: CSARVAGGPGEQYF.

This chain uses TRBV18 with TRBJ1-4; no clear D gene. Between the trimmed V and J ends, which lost 2 bases and 0 bases, there was a span of 7 bases. Germline CDR1 reads KGHSH; CDR2 reads LQKENI. This CDR3 region has 15 residues. The CDR3 region is CASSPSRATNEKLFF. The CDR3 DNA sequence: TGTGCCAGCTCACCAAGCCGGGCAACTAATGAAAAACTGTTTTTT.

This clonotype was seen many times. V usage is TRBV11-1 and J usage is TRBJ2-2; D tentatively fits TRBD1 or TRBD2 (6 bases each). The CDR3 is 16 residues long. With 5 bases removed from V and 3 bases from J, the gap between germline ends came to 16 bases. Germline V CDR1 and CDR2: SGHAT, FQDESV (reference sequence). CDR3: CASSPRRGRYTGELFF. The CDR3 DNA follows: TGTGCCAGCAGCCCCCGGAGGGGGAGGTACACCGGGGAGCTGTTTTTT.

At least ten counts were recorded for this clonotype. The chain has TRBV4-1 and TRBJ2-1, with 7 positions matching TRBD2. This CDR3 spans 15 amino acids. CDR1 is MGHRA, CDR2 YSYEKL, per germline. J was trimmed by 6 bases and V by 6 bases; bases with no gene match: 11. The CDR3 reads CASRSTSALGNEQFF. In DNA form, the CDR3 reads TGCGCCAGCAGGAGTACTAGCGCATTAGGCAATGAGCAGTTCTTC.

The chain employs TRBV30 and TRBJ1-1; tentatively, D is TRBD1 (6 bases). Deletions cut 3 bases from V and 5 bases from J, with 13 bases between. Germline-derived CDR1 and CDR2 are GTSNPN and SVGIG (reference sequence). The CDR3 runs to 13 residues. The CDR3 here is CAWREKGGTEAFF. As DNA, the CDR3 is TGTGCCTGGAGAGAAAAGGGGGGTACTGAAGCTTTCTTT.

The table lists this clonotype with a few counts. The chain couples TRBV4-1 to TRBJ1-1, with D hard to call. The CDR3 is made up of 20 amino acids. Germline assignment: CDR1 MGHRA and CDR2 YSYEKL. V was clipped by 1 base and J by 1 base, with 25 bases between them. The CDR3 DNA is TGCGCCAGCAGCCAAGTATTATCTTACCCGGGCAAGATCTCGAACACTGAAGCTTTCTTT. It is translated as CASSQVLSYPGKISNTEAFF.

The rearrangement links TRBV2 to TRBJ1-2; 11 bases match TRBD1. Germline V gene lookup returns CDR1 SNHLY and CDR2 FYNNEI. The junction had 8 bases not matched to a gene; V was cut back by 5 bases and J by 6 bases. The CDR3 loop spans 15 amino acids. CDR3 region: CASSLSRTGGDGYTF. CDR3 DNA sequence: TGTGCCAGCAGTCTAAGCCGGACAGGGGGCGATGGCTACACCTTC.

The gene calls are TRBV3-1 and TRBJ2-7, with D unresolved. Germline loops: CDR1 LGHDT, CDR2 YNNKEL (reference sequence). V was pared by 1 base and J by 4 bases, with 5 bases between. The CDR3 has 12 residues. CDR3 amino acids: CASSQGGYEQYF. The CDR3 bases are TGTGCCAGCAGCCAAGGCGGTTACGAGCAGTACTTC.

This clonotype appeared many times. The rearrangement links TRBV25-1 to TRBJ1-6, with D unclear. In germline, CDR1 is MGHDK, CDR2 SYGVNS. The CDR3 has 16 amino acids. The V gene lost 4 bases and the J gene lost 1 base, with 11 bases spanning the gap. Here the CDR3 reads CASSGAGMSYNSPLHF. CDR3 DNA sequence: TGTGCCAGCAGTGGTGCGGGAATGTCCTATAATTCACCCCTCCACTTT.

This clonotype came up many times. J is TRBJ2-1 and V is TRBV7-6, with 11 bases aligning to TRBD2. V shed 5 bases, J shed 2 bases, and the junction held 5 bases outside the gene matches. The CDR3 loop spans 16 amino acids. Per the germline V gene, CDR1 is SGHVS and CDR2 is FNYEAQ. The CDR3 DNA reads as TGTGCCAGCAGCATGATTAGCGGGGGGGCCTACAATGAGCAGTTCTTC. The encoded protein is CASSMISGGAYNEQFF.

This clonotype was observed many times. The chain couples TRBV7-2 to TRBJ2-4; D possibly corresponds to TRBD2 (7 bases). The germline V gene encodes CDR1 SGHTA and CDR2 FQGNSA. The V end was cut by 3 bases, the J end by 0 bases, with 12 bases between. The CDR3 has 16 amino acids. The CDR3 DNA follows: TGTGCCAGCAGCTTCTTCGGGGGGCTAGCCAAAAACATTCAGTACTTC. It codes for CASSFFGGLAKNIQYF.

This clonotype occurred a few times. The chain is built from TRBV7-9 and TRBJ2-7; TRBD2 matches 8 bases. This CDR3 spans 14 amino acids. Germline-derived CDR1 and CDR2 are SEHNR and FQNEAQ (reference sequence). The ends lost 3 bases at V and 3 bases at J; junction bases unmatched: 4. The CDR3 nucleotides are TGTGCCAGCAGCTTTCGGGAGGGGGACTACGAGCAGTACGTC. Translated: CASSFREGDYEQYV.

The rearrangement joins TRBV21-1 to TRBJ2-4; whether TRBD2, the table's D call, matches the DNA was not checked. TRBV21-1 is marked as a pseudogene. CDR3 size: 13 residues. CDR3 DNA: TGTGCCCCGGGAGGGGTACGACGGGTCCATCAGTACTTC. This translates into CAPGGVRRVHQYF.

The rearrangement joins TRBV28 to TRBJ2-5, with 8 bases that match TRBD1. Trimming took 4 bases from V and 2 from J; bases not matched to a gene: 6. The CDR3 loop spans 15 amino acids. The germline V gene has CDR1 MDHEN and CDR2 SYDVKM. CDR3 sequence: CASSSRGTGQETQYF. CDR3 coding DNA: TGTGCCAGCAGTTCACGCGGGACAGGACAAGAGACCCAGTACTTC.

At least ten counts were recorded for this clonotype. The rearrangement uses TRBV7-2 and TRBJ2-1; TRBD1 matches at 7 bases. The CDR3 is 12 residues long. V trimming: 9 bases; J trimming: 3 bases; junction bases outside the gene matches: 2. Germline V gene sequence: CDR1 SGHTA, CDR2 FQGNSA. The CDR3 nucleotides are TGTGCCAGTCGACAGGGCTACAATGAGCAGTTCTTC. Protein product: CASRQGYNEQFF.